The T cell receptor beta chain described here comes from a study of blood T cell repertoires in COVID-19 (dated by TCRdb to about 2020). Turning to the overall study: Samples covering the acute and convalescent phases of COVID-19 were provided by collaborators in the United States, Italy and Spain. The material from the prospective study consisted of cDNA or gDNA derived from T cells, B-cell-depleted T cells, or PBMCs. The dataset comprised deeply sampled blood TCRbeta repertoires from subjects exposed to, actively infected with, or recovered from COVID-19. A freely available public database, intended as a resource for researchers studying the immune response to SARS-CoV-2, is where the repertoires were released. Samples came from the ongoing ImmuneRACE study (first 160 participants) plus 1,254 subjects from 6 global collaborators. Nearly every sample came with metadata listing a de-identified subject ID, COVID-19 status, age in years and sex. Where available, HLA class I and class II types were taken from metadata supplied by the sample provider and were not determined by assay-based typing.

TCRbeta CDR3 regions were amplified from genomic DNA by means of the immunoSEQ Assay, a bias-controlled multiplex PCR. In the paper's pipeline: Nucleated cell counts per sample were estimated from amplification of reference gene primers within the assay. To quantify the absolute abundance of each unique TCRbeta CDR3 rearrangement, sequence reads were collapsed and filtered. For each sample, productive Simpson clonality was calculated by taking the square root of Simpson's diversity index across productive rearrangements. TCRdb mirrors the immuneACCESS table, restricted to in-frame sequences. Some clones are absent from its copies; in checked studies, under half trace to an unresolved V gene, and the reason for the others is unknown. V, J and clone size were drawn from that table, and D and trimming were deduced from the DNA. Within this sample are 250,000 to 300,000 clones, with 85% of them counted one time only. 5.1% of the sample comes from the top ten.

Paper-wide results and their limitations: The quantity of clinical and demographic metadata differed by source and by participant and was supplied without curation.

From V the trimming removes 5 bases and from J it removes 2 bases, while the gene matches leave 10 bases of the junction unaccounted for. The cysteine opens and the phenylalanine closes a CDR3 of 16 amino acids. Only the CDR3 DNA stays, 48 bases, in frame from base 1. The CDR1 and CDR2 encoded by the germline V gene are MDHEN and SYDVKM. Collaborating institutions collected whole blood in K2EDTA tubes following their own protocols. For TCRbeta analysis, collaborators shipped samples in one of three forms: frozen whole blood, isolated PBMCs, or DNA extracted from either of those sample types. For this clone: Its antigen target is currently unknown. No much larger clone exists at a distance of one base, and base qualities are not known.

This clonotype was sampled from a man aged 50 to 59 with active or convalescent COVID-19. The chain is assembled from TRBV28 and TRBJ1-1, with 8 bases matching TRBD1. The specimen sequenced was peripheral blood. This receptor has the CDR3 CASSAPTGAINTEAFF. The sequenced DNA is TGTGCCAGCAGTGCCCCGACAGGGGCAATAAACACTGAAGCTTTCTTT.